This T cell receptor beta chain was captured by sequencing in a study of blood T cell repertoires in COVID-19. Using immunoSEQ multiplex PCR, the repertoire was profiled, and TCRdb retains in-frame clones only, with some absent. This sample yields around 180,000 clones, of which about 82% are seen a single time; under 9.5% belongs to the top ten. Those who participated ranged in age from roughly 18 to 100 years and resided in about two dozen US areas. Sequenced sample: PBMCs or T cells enriched from blood (not recorded which). This TCR was sampled from a woman aged 25 to 39 who had recovered from COVID-19.

This chain's CDR3 is CASTFTGRFEQFF. DNA of the CDR3: TGTGCCAGCACCTTCACGGGTAGATTCGAGCAGTTCTTC. The V gene is TRBV3-1 (or the pseudogene TRBV3-2), the J gene TRBJ2-1; D is uncertain. The germline gives CDR1 LGHDT, CDR2 YNNKEL (reference sequence). This CDR3 contains 13 residues. The germline V and J ends were trimmed by 7 bases and 10 bases, with 17 bases remaining between them.